Sequencing of this T cell receptor (beta chain) was carried out in a study of spatial heterogeneity in lung cancer. Time point given: blood at routine non-recurrence follow-up after resection. In each case, whole RNA from tumor, nontumor lung or frozen PBMC was sequenced unsorted. From the 5' RACE reads, TCRdb called clonotypes with MiXCR, one entry per CDR3 protein. Counted here are under 35,000 distinct CDR3 sequences, about 5.3% occurring once; the ten biggest clones make up approximately 24%. The sample here was PBMCs, taken at follow-up. This receptor was taken from a female donor with early-stage non-small cell lung cancer.

The CDR3 loop reads CASSRGSSVDEQFF. The CDR3 bases are TGTGCCAGCAGTCGGGGTTCTAGCGTCGATGAGCAGTTCTTC. The J gene is TRBJ2-1, the V gene TRBV6-6, with a possible D match to TRBD2 (6 bases). The germline CDR1 and CDR2 sequences are MNHNY and SVGAGI (reference sequence). V lost 5 bases to trimming and J lost 8 bases, with 16 bases between them. This CDR3 contains 14 residues.